Each of the 19 T cell receptor beta chains below was sequenced from the same sample in a study of blood T cell repertoires in COVID-19 (TCRdb year 2020). Library preparation employed the immunoSEQ multiplex PCR assay. TCRdb stores this immuneACCESS table with in-frame sequences only. Part of the clones is absent; in the studies checked, under half of the shortfall reflects unresolved V genes, and no reason is known for the rest. This sample lists 150,000 to 200,000 clones; 75% to 90% were detected once. 2% to 2.5% of the sample is in the top ten clones. Sequencing was carried out using PBMCs or T cells enriched from blood (not recorded which). These receptors all stem from a woman aged 25-40 years who had recovered from COVID-19.

V usage is TRBV6-1 and J usage is TRBJ2-7; D gene unclear. Germline-derived CDR1 and CDR2 are MNHNS and SASEGT. V gave up 3 bases and J gave up 8 bases, with 17 bases separating them. The CDR3 loop spans 14 amino acids. The CDR3 spells CASSDSPFFLKQYF. The CDR3 bases are TGTGCCAGCAGTGACAGTCCCTTTTTCTTGAAGCAGTACTTC.

This chain connects TRBV15 to TRBJ2-5, with D perhaps TRBD2 (6 bases). The CDR3 runs 15 residues. V was trimmed by 0 bases and J by 5 bases, leaving 13 bases between them. CDR1 and CDR2 from the germline V gene are LNHNV and YYDKDF (reference sequence). The CDR3 protein is CATSRDAGRHETQYF. CDR3 bases: TGTGCCACCAGCAGAGACGCAGGGAGGCACGAGACCCAGTACTTC.

This rearrangement joins TRBV2 to TRBJ2-2, with TRBD1 matching over 10 bases. With V trimmed by 7 bases and J by 4 bases, 3 bases remained unmatched. CDR1 is SNHLY, CDR2 FYNNEI, per germline. The CDR3 has 14 residues. This CDR3 reads CASKGQGITGELFF. The CDR3 DNA reads TGTGCCAGCAAGGGACAGGGGATCACCGGGGAGCTGTTTTTT.

This clone showed up just a few times. This chain joins TRBV5-6 and TRBJ2-3, with 9 nucleotides matching TRBD2. The CDR3 contains 14 residues. Germline CDR1 reads SGHDT; CDR2 reads YYEEEE. Germline trimming cut 9 bases from V and 0 bases from J; bases unmatched to any gene: 5. The CDR3, as DNA: TGTGCCACCTGGCGGGAGGGGAGCACAGATACGCAGTATTTT. Its protein product is CATWREGSTDTQYF.

The chain has TRBV9 and TRBJ2-7; a possible D gene is TRBD2 (5 bases). The CDR3 extends over 14 amino acids. V was trimmed by 0 bases and J by 3 bases, leaving 10 bases between them. Per the germline V gene, CDR1 is SGDLS and CDR2 is YYNGEE. The CDR3 region is CASSVGSSGYEQYF. The CDR3 bases are TGTGCCAGCAGCGTAGGCTCCAGCGGCTACGAGCAGTACTTC.

The count of this clone is one. J is TRBJ1-5 and V is TRBV6-1, with D possibly being TRBD1 (5 bases). The V end was cut by 3 bases, the J end by 9 bases, with 12 bases between. Germline CDR1 is MNHNS and CDR2 is SASEGT. The CDR3 extends over 13 amino acids. CDR3 sequence (DNA): TGTGCCAGCAGTGAGGAGGGACTCTGGCCCCAGCATTTT. Translating gives CASSEEGLWPQHF.

This rearrangement joins TRBV24-1 to TRBJ2-3; possible D gene TRBD2, 6 bases. Germline V gene sequence: CDR1 KGHDR, CDR2 SFDVKD. Trimming took off 6 bases at V and 4 bases at J, with 19 bases between the two ends. This CDR3 is 16 amino acids long. Here the CDR3 DNA reads TGTGCCACCAGTCCCGGGACTTACCTGGGTTCAGATACGCAGTATTTT. It is translated as CATSPGTYLGSDTQYF.

The chain carries TRBV11-2 and TRBJ2-1, with 7 bases identical to TRBD2. This CDR3 is built from 15 residues. In germline, CDR1 is SGHAT, CDR2 FQNNGV. After removal of 4 bases from V and 7 bases from J, the junction contained 10 bases not matched to a gene. CDR3 amino acids: CASSSGTKGINEQFF. The CDR3 bases are TGTGCCAGCAGCTCCGGGACTAAAGGGATTAATGAGCAGTTCTTC.

The chain is built from TRBV5-1 and TRBJ2-2; 13 bases map to TRBD2. This CDR3 has 18 amino acids. Germline trimming cut 1 base from V and 1 base from J; bases unmatched to any gene: 4. Germline V gene sequence: CDR1 SGHRS, CDR2 YFSETQ. The CDR3 region has the DNA TGCGCCAGCAGCTTGCGACTAGCGGGGGGCAGGAACACCGGGGAGCTGTTTTTT. Residues: CASSLRLAGGRNTGELFF.

V and J are TRBV19 and TRBJ1-1, with D perhaps TRBD1 (6 bases). This CDR3 contains 16 residues. The germline gives CDR1 LNHDA, CDR2 SQIVND (reference sequence). V gave up 4 bases and J gave up 0 bases, with 15 bases separating them. CDR3 bases: TGTGCCAGTAGTACAGAGAGAGGACAGCTGAACACTGAAGCTTTCTTT. Translated: CASSTERGQLNTEAFF.

The rearrangement joins TRBV4-3 to TRBJ1-1; 7 bases line up with TRBD1. This CDR3 has 15 amino acids. Germline loops: CDR1 LGHNA, CDR2 YSLEER. With V trimmed by 1 base and J by 1 base, 3 bases remained unmatched. The CDR3 loop is CASSQGNRGNTEAFF. CDR3 coding DNA: TGCGCCAGCAGCCAAGGAAACAGGGGGAACACTGAAGCTTTCTTT.

This clone was counted a few times. In the same sample, other DNA sequences code for this CDR3. The chain is built from TRBV7-2 and TRBJ1-6, with 8 nucleotides matching TRBD1. The ends lost 6 bases at V and 8 bases at J; junction bases unmatched: 3. Germline V gene sequence: CDR1 SGHTA, CDR2 FQGNSA. The CDR3 length is 13 residues. The CDR3 nucleotides are TGTGCCAGCAGTCCGGACAGGGATTCACCCCTCCACTTT. Translation gives CASSPDRDSPLHF.

This clone was observed once. The chain has TRBV9 and TRBJ2-3; weak D call: TRBD2 (6 bases). Per the germline V gene, CDR1 is SGDLS and CDR2 is YYNGEE. This CDR3 comprises 16 residues. V was cut by 4 bases and J by 5 bases, with 20 bases left in between. The CDR3 DNA is TGTGCCAGCAGCCCTAGTGGGAGGACTGGCAAAGATACGCAGTATTTT. Amino acid sequence: CASSPSGRTGKDTQYF.

The chain joins TRBV11-1 to TRBJ1-6, with D unresolved. In germline, CDR1 is SGHAT, CDR2 FQDESV (reference sequence). Trimming shortened V by 5 bases and J by 9 bases, and 20 bases separated the two germline ends. The CDR3 contains 16 residues. CDR3 DNA sequence: TGTGCCAGCAGCCCTAGAGCCGGGGAATTGGTTTCACCCCTCCACTTT. This gives the protein CASSPRAGELVSPLHF.

V and J are TRBV7-2 and TRBJ1-5, with TRBD1 matching over 8 bases. Germline-derived CDR1 and CDR2 are SGHTA and FQGNSA. The CDR3 loop spans 16 amino acids. Trimming cost V 3 bases and J 0 bases; bases outside gene matches: 4. The CDR3 sequence: CASSFGQGYSNQPQHF. In DNA, the CDR3 is TGTGCCAGCAGCTTCGGACAGGGCTATAGCAATCAGCCCCAGCATTTT.

The chain couples TRBV12-3 or TRBV12-4 to TRBJ1-6; D not resolved. V was cut by 4 bases and J by 7 bases, with 8 bases left in between. This CDR3 has 13 residues. The CDR3 DNA reads TGTGCCAGCAGTTCCGCGAAAAATTCACCCCTCCACTTT. Protein product: CASSSAKNSPLHF.

Worth noting for this clone: This specimen includes other DNA sequences encoding the same CDR3. The rearrangement uses TRBV18 and TRBJ1-1; 8 bases are a match to TRBD1. The CDR3 sequence is 14 residues long. The junction had 3 bases not matched to a gene; V was cut back by 5 bases and J by 1 base. Germline V lookup: CDR1 KGHSH, CDR2 LQKENI. The CDR3 bases are TGTGCCAGCTCATTGGGACAGGAGAACACTGAAGCTTTCTTT. Translated, it gives CASSLGQENTEAFF. Full variable domain (missing parts from reference TRBV18 and TRBJ1-1): NAGVMQNPRHLVRRRGQEARLRCSPMKGHSHVYWYRQLPEEGLKFMVYLQKENIIDESGMPKERFSAEFPKEGPSILRIQQVVRGDSAAYFCASSLGQENTEAFFGQGTRLTVV.

V gene TRBV4-3 combines with J gene TRBJ2-3; 11 bases agree with TRBD2. The CDR3 length is 16 residues. Germline V gene sequence: CDR1 LGHNA, CDR2 YSLEER. J gave up 11 bases and V 1 base, and 11 bases lay outside the gene matches. For the CDR3, the DNA is TGCGCCAGCAGCCAAGGATCTAGCGGGGGGCCCCCGAGGCAGTATTTT. Translation gives CASSQGSSGGPPRQYF.

This clone was observed once. This sequence joins TRBV7-9 and TRBJ2-7; tentatively, D is TRBD1 (6 bases). Per the germline V gene, CDR1 is SEHNR and CDR2 is FQNEAQ (reference sequence). V was clipped by 2 bases and J by 7 bases, with 12 bases between them. The CDR3 sequence is 13 residues long. The CDR3 here is CASSLMGAGEQYF. CDR3 coding DNA: TGTGCCAGCAGCTTAATGGGGGCGGGTGAGCAGTACTTC.